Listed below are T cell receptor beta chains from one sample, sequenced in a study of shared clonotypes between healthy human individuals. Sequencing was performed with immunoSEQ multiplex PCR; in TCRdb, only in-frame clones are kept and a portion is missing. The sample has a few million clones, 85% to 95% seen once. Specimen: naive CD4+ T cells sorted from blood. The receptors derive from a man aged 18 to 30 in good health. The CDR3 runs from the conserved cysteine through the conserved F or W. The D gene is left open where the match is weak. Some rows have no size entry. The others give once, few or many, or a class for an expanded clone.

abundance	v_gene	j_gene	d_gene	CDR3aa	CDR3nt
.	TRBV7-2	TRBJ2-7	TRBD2	CASSARTSGRAAYEQYF	TGTGCCAGCAGCGCCCGGACTAGCGGGAGGGCCGCCTACGAGCAGTACTTC
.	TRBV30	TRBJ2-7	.	CAWKSGASAYEQYF	TGTGCCTGGAAGTCAGGGGCTAGCGCTTACGAGCAGTACTTC
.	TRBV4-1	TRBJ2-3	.	CASSPSRLGEVDTQYF	TGCGCCAGCAGCCCAAGCCGTCTGGGAGAAGTAGATACGCAGTATTTT
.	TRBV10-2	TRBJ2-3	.	CASSEGTQYF	TGCGCCAGCAGTGAGGGTACGCAGTATTTT
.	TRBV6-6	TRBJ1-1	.	CASRYTSEAFF	TGTGCCAGCAGATACACCTCTGAAGCTTTCTTT
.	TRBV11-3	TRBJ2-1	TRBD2	CASSKTSGGSYNEQFF	TGTGCCAGCAGCAAGACTAGCGGGGGCTCCTACAATGAGCAGTTCTTC
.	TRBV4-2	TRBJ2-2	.	CASSQAGTKGTGELFF	TGTGCCAGCAGCCAAGCCGGGACAAAGGGCACCGGGGAGCTGTTTTTT
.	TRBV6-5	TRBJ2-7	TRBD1	CASTILTGGTYEQYF	TGTGCCAGCACCATACTGACAGGGGGCACCTACGAGCAGTACTTC
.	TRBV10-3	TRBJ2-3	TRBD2	CAISDQGLAVTDTQYF	TGTGCCATCAGTGACCAGGGACTAGCGGTCACAGATACGCAGTATTTT
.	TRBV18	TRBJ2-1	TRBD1	CASTGQTNEQFF	TGTGCCAGCACGGGACAGACCAATGAGCAGTTCTTC
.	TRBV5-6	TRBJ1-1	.	CASSLGYGLRTEASF	TGTGCCAGCAGCTTGGGGTACGGGCTCCGAACTGAAGCTTCCTTT
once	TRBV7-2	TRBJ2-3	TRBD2	CASSFRGAGTSTDTQYF	TGTGCCAGCAGCTTCCGGGGAGCGGGAACAAGCACAGATACGCAGTATTTT
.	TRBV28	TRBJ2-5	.	CASMRATQETQYF	TGTGCCAGCATGCGGGCCACCCAAGAGACCCAGTACTTC
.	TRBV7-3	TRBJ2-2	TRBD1	CASSPDRANGELFF	TGTGCCAGCAGCCCGGACAGGGCGAACGGGGAGCTGTTTTTT
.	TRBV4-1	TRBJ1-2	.	CASSQVMFGEEYYGYTF	TGCGCCAGCAGCCAAGTAATGTTCGGGGAGGAGTACTATGGCTACACCTTC
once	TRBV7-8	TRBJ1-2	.	CASSLLQSYGYTF	TGTGCCAGCAGCTTACTACAGTCCTATGGCTACACCTTC
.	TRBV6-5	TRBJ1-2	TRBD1	CASGTDYGYTF	TGTGCCAGCGGGACAGACTATGGCTACACCTTC
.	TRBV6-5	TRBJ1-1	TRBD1	CASSYSEGTGGTEAFF	TGTGCCAGCAGTTACTCGGAAGGGACAGGGGGCACTGAAGCTTTCTTT
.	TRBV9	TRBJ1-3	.	CASSVGLSGNTIYF	TGTGCCAGCAGCGTAGGACTCTCTGGAAACACCATATATTTT
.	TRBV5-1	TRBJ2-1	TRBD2	CASSLEGTTNEQFF	TGCGCCAGCAGCTTGGAAGGGACTACCAATGAGCAGTTCTTC
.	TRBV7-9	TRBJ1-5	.	CASTEGPGPNQPQHF	TGTGCCAGCACCGAGGGCCCAGGCCCCAATCAGCCCCAGCATTTT
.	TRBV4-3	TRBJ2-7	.	CASSQDWGPYEQYF	TGCGCCAGCAGCCAAGATTGGGGGCCCTACGAGCAGTACTTC
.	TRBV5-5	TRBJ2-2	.	CASGFPTDHLTVAGELFF	TGTGCCAGCGGATTCCCGACCGACCACCTCACCGTCGCCGGGGAGCTGTTTTTT
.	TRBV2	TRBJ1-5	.	CASTRRGGDQPQHF	TGTGCCAGCACACGTAGGGGGGGCGATCAGCCCCAGCATTTT
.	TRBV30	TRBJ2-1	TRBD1	CAWSGDREYNEQFF	TGTGCCTGGAGTGGGGACAGAGAGTACAATGAGCAGTTCTTC
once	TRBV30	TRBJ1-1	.	CAWSVRGGTEAFF	TGTGCCTGGAGCGTTAGGGGAGGCACTGAAGCTTTCTTT
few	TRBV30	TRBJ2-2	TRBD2	CAWNLRGSGELFF	TGTGCCTGGAACCTGCGGGGGTCCGGGGAGCTGTTTTTT
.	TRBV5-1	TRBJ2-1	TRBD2	CASSSSLAGTFDEQFF	TGCGCCAGCAGCTCTTCATTAGCGGGCACGTTCGATGAGCAGTTCTTC
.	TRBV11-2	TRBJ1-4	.	CASSLVLGAGKSTNEKLFF	TGTGCCAGCAGCTTAGTATTGGGGGCAGGGAAGTCAACTAATGAAAAACTGTTTTTT
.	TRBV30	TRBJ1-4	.	CAWSPGGTNEKLFF	TGTGCCTGGAGCCCGGGCGGGACTAATGAAAAACTGTTTTTT
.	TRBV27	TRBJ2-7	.	CASSLSAPSYRYEQYF	TGTGCCAGCAGTTTATCCGCACCCTCCTACCGCTACGAGCAGTACTTC
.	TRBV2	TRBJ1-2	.	CASGTGNGYTF	TGTGCCAGCGGTACAGGAAATGGCTACACCTTC
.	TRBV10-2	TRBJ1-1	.	CASSATQGRTEAFF	TGCGCCAGCAGTGCCACACAGGGCCGCACTGAAGCTTTCTTT
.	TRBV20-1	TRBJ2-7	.	CSARGHEQYF	TGCAGTGCCCGAGGCCACGAGCAGTACTTC
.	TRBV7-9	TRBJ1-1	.	CASSLIPKTGAEAFF	TGTGCCAGCAGCTTAATCCCTAAGACGGGTGCTGAAGCTTTCTTT
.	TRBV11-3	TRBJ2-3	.	CASSLDTDTQYF	TGTGCCAGCAGTTTAGACACAGATACGCAGTATTTT
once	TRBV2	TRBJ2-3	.	CASTTAHTDTQYF	TGTGCCAGCACCACTGCCCACACAGATACGCAGTATTTT